The source of this T cell receptor beta chain is a study of neurological immune-mediated disorders. There are many counts of this clonotype. One entry per CDR3 protein results from TCRdb running MiXCR on the 5' RACE reads. This table has 36,000 or so distinct CDR3 sequences, about a tenth appearing once. This CDR3 contains 16 residues. The V gene lost 4 bases and the J gene lost 1 base, with 17 bases spanning the gap. This receptor was identified in a woman in her twenties or thirties with HTLV-1-associated myelopathy (HAM/TSP). Sequencing input: PBMCs. This chain uses TRBV12-3 or TRBV12-4 with TRBJ2-7; D ambiguous. CDR3 DNA: TGTGCCAGCAGTTCTTCAAGGGTGATCGCGTCCTACGAGCAGTACTTC. Its translation: CASSSSRVIASYEQYF.